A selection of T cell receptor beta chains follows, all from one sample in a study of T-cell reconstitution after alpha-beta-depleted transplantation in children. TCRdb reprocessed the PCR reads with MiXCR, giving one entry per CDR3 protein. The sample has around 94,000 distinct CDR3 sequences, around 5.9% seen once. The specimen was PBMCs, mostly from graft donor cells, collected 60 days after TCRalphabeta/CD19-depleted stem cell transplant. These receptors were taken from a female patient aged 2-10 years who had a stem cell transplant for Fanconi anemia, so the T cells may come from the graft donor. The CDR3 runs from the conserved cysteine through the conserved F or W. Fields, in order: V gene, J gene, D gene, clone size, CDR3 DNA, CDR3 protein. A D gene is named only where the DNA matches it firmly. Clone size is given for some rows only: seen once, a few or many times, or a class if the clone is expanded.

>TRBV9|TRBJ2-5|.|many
TGTGCCAGCAGCGTAGTCGGCAATGGAGAGACCCAGTACTTC
CASSVVGNGETQYF
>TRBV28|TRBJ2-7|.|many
TGTGCCAGCGGATTGGGGGAGCAGTACTTC
CASGLGEQYF
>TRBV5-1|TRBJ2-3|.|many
TGCGCCAGCAGCTCACAGGTTCCTAGCACAGATACGCAGTATTTT
CASSSQVPSTDTQYF
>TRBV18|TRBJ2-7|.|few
TGTGCCAGCTCACCACGACAGGCAACCTACGAGCAGTACTTC
CASSPRQATYEQYF
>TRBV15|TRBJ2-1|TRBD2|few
TGTGCCACCAGCAGACCTAGCGGGGGGGCCGATGAGCAGTTCTTC
CATSRPSGGADEQFF
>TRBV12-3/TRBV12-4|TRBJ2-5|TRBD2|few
TGTGCCAGCAGTTTAGGACTAGCGGTTCTCCAAGAGACCCAGTACTTC
CASSLGLAVLQETQYF
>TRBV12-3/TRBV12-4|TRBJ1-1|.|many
TGTGCCAGCGCTTGGGCGAGCACTGAAGCTTTCTTT
CASAWASTEAFF
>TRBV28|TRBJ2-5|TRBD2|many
TGTGCCAGCAGTCTCCCTAGCGGGAGGGAGACCCAGTACTTC
CASSLPSGRETQYF
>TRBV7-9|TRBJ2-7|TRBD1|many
TGTGCCAGCAGCTTAACATTCGACAGGGTTTCCTACGAGCAGTACTTC
CASSLTFDRVSYEQYF
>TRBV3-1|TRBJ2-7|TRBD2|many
TGTGCCAGCAGCCAAGACTTACGACTAGCGGGACGCTACGAGCAGTACTTC
CASSQDLRLAGRYEQYF
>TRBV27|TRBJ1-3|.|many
TGTGCCAGCAGTTTAGCGGGCTCTCAGGGGATCACCATATATTTT
CASSLAGSQGITIYF
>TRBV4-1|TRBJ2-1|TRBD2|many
TGCGCCAGCAGCCAAGTAGTAAGCGGGAGTGCTAAATACAATGAGCAGTTCTTC
CASSQVVSGSAKYNEQFF
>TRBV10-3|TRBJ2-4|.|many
TGTGCCATCAGTGAGTCCGCAGGCCTAGTAGCCAAAAACATTCAGTACTTC
CAISESAGLVAKNIQYF
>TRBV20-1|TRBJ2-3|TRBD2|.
TGCAGTGCTAGAGATTTTATCACTAGCGGGTCCACAGATACGCAGTATTTT
CSARDFITSGSTDTQYF
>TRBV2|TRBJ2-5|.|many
TGTGCCAGCAGTGAAGCGCTTCGGGGGCTGAGGACCCAGTACTTC
CASSEALRGLRTQYF
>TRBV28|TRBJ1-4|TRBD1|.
TGTGCCAGCAGTTCGACAGGGGTTGGGGAAAAACTGTTTTTT
CASSSTGVGEKLFF
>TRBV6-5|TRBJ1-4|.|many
TGTGCCAGCAGTTACCTCAGGGCAACTAATGAAAAACTGTTTTTT
CASSYLRATNEKLFF
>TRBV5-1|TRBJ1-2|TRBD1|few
TGCGCCAGCAGCCGGGACAGGACTTATGGCTACACCTTC
CASSRDRTYGYTF